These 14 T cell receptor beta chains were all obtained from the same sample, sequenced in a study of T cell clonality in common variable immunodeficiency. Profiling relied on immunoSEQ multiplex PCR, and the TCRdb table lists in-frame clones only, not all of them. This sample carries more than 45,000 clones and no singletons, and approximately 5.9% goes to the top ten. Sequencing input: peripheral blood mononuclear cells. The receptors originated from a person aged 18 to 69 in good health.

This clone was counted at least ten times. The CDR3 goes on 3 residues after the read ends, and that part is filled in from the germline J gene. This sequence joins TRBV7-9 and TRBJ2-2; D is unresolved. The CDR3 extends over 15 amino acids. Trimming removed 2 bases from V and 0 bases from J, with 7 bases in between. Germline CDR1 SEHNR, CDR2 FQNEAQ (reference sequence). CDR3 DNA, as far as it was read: TGTGCCAGCAGCTTACGGTTAGCGAACACCGGGGAG. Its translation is CASSLRLANTGE. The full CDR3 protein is CASSLRLANTGELFF. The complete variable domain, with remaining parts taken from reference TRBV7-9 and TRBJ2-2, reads DTGVSQNPRHKITKRGQNVTFRCDPISEHNRLYWYRQTLGQGPEFLTYFQNEAQLEKSRLLSDRFSAERPKGSFSTLEIQRTEQGDSAMYLCASSLRLANTGELFFGEGSRLTVL.

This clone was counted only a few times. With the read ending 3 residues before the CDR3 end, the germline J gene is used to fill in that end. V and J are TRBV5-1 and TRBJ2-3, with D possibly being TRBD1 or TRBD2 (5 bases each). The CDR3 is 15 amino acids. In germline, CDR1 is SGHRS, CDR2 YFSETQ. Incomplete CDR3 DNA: TGCGCCAGCAGCTTGTATTCAGGGAGCCAAGAGACG. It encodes CASSLYSGSQET. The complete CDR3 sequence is CASSLYSGSQETQYF.

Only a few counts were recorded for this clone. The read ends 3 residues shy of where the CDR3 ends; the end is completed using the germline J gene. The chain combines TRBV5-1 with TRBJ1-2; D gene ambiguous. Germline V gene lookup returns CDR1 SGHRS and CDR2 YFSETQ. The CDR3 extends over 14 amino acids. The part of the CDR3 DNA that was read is TGCGCCAGCAGCCCCAGCGGAGCCACAGATACC. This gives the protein CASSPSGATDT. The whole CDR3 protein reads CASSPSGATDTYTF.

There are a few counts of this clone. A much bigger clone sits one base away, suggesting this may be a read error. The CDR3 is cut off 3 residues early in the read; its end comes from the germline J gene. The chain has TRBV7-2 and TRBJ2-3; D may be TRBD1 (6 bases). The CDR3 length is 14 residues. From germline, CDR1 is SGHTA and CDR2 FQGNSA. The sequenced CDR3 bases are TGTGCCAGCAGCTCGGGACAAAGCAATCAGCCG. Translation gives CASSSGQSNQP. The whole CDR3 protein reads CASSSGQSNQPQYF.

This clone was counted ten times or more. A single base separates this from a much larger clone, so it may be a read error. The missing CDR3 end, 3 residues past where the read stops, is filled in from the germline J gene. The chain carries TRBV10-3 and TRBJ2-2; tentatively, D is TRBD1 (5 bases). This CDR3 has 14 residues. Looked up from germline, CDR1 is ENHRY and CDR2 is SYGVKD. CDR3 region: CAISGASGANVLFF. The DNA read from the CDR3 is TGTGCCATCAGTGGAGCCTCTGGGGCCAACGTG.

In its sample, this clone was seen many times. The CDR3 DNA, read in part, is TGCGCCAGCAGCCAGGGGGCGCGGGAGACC. Protein product: CASSQGARET. The CDR3 as a whole reads CASSQGARETQYF. The rearrangement links TRBV5-1 to TRBJ2-5; 8 nucleotides line up with TRBD1. The read gets to within 3 residues of the CDR3 end, and the germline J gene fills in the rest. J gave up 5 bases and V 4 bases, and 4 bases lay outside the gene matches. The CDR3 length is 13 residues. CDR1 and CDR2 (germline): SGHRS, YFSETQ.

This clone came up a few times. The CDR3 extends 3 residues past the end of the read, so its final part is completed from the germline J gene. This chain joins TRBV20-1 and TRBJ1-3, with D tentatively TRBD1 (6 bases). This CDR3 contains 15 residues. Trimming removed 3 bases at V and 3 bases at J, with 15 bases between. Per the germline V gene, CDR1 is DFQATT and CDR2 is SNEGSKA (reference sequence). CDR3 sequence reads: CSASGGQFGGNTIYF. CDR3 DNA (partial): TGCAGTGCTAGTGGGGGACAATTCGGTGGAAACACC.

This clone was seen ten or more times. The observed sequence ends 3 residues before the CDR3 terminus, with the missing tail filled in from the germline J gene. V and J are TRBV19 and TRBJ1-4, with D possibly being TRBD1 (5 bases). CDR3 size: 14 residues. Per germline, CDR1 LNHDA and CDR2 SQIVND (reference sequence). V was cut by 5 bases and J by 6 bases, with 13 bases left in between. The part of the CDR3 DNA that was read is TGTGCCAGTAGTCCTCAGGGTTTGCATGAAAAA. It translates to CASSPQGLHEK. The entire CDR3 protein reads CASSPQGLHEKLFF.

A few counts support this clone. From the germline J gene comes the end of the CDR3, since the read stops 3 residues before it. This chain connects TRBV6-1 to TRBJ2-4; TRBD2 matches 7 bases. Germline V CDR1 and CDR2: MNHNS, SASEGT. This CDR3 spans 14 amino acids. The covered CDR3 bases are TGTGCCAGCAGTGAACGTTCAAGGGACTATGGT. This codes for CASSERSRDYG. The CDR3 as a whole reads CASSERSRDYGQYF.

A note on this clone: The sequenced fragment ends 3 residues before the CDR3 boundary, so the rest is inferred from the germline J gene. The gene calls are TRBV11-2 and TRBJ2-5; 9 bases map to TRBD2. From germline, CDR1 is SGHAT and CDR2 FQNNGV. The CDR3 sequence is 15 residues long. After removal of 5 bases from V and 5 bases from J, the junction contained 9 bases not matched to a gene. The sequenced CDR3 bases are TGTGCCAGCAGCGCCCATAGCGGGGGTGGGGAGACC. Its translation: CASSAHSGGGET. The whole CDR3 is CASSAHSGGGETQYF.

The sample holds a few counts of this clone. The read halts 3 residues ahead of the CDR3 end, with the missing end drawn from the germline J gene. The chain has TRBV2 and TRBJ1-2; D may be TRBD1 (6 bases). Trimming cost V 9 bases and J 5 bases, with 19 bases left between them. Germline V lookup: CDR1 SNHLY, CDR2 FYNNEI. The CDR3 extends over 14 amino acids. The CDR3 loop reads CARNWGRGAYGYTF. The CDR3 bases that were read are TGTGCCAGAAATTGGGGCAGGGGAGCGTATGGC.

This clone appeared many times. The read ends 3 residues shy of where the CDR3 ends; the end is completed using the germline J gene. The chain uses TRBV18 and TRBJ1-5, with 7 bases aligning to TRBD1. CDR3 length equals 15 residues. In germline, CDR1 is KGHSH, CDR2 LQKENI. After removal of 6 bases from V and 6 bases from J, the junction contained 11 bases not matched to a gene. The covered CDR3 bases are TGTGCCAGCTCCTGGACAGGCGGAGTGGGTCAGCCC. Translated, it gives CASSWTGGVGQP. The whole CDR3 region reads CASSWTGGVGQPQHF.

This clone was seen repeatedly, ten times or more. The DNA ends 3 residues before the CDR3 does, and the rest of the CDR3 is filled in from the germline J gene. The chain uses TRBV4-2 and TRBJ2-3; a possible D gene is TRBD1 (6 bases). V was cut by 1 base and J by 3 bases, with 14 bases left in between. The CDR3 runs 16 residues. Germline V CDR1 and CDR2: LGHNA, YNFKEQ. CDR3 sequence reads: CASSQVMGAGTDTQYF. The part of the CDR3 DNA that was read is TGTGCCAGCAGCCAAGTTATGGGGGCCGGAACAGATACG.

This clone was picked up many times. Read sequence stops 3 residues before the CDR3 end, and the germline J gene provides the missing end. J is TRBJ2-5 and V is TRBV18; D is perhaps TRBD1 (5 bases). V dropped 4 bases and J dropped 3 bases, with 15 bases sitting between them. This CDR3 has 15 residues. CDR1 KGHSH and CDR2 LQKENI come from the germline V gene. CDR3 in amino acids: CASSLVRDAKETQYF. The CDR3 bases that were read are TGTGCCAGCTCACTGGTCAGGGATGCCAAAGAGACC.